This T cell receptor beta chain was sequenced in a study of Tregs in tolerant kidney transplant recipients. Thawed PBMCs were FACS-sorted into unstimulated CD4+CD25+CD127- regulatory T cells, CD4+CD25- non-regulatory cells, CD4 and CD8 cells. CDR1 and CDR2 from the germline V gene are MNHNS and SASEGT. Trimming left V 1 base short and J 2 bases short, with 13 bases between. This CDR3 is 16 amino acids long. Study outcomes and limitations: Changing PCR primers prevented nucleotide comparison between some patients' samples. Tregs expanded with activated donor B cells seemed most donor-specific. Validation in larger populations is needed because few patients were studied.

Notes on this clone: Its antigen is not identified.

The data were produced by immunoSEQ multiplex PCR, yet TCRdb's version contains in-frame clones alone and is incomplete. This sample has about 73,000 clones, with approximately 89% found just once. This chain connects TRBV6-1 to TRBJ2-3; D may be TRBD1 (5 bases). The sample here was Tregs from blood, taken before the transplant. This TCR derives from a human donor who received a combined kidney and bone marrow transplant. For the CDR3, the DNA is TGTGCCAGCAGTGAAGGTCGACAGAGGAACACAGATACGCAGTATTTT. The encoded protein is CASSEGRQRNTDTQYF.